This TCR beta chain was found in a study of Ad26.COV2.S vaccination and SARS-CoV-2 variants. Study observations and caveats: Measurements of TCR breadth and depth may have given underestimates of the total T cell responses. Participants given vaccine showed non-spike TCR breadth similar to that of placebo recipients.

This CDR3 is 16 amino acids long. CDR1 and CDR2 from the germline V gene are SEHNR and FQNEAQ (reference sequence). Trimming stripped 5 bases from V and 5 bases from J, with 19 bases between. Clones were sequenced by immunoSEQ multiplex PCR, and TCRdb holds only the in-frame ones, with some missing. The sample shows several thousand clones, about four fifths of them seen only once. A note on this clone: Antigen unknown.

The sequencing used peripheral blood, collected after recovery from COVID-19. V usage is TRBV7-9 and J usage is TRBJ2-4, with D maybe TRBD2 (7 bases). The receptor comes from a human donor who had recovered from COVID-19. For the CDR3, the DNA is TGTGCCAGCAGCCCCGCTGGGGGGGGCGCAGAAAACATTCAGTACTTC. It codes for CASSPAGGGAENIQYF.